This T cell receptor (beta chain) is drawn from a study of human T cells and chemical hapten exposure (dated by TCRdb to about 2021). For the study in its entirety: For sensitization, 2% DPC in acetone was applied to a roughly 2 cm by roughly 2 cm area of upper inner arm skin. Patch testing was performed on the upper back with Finn chambers containing 0.01% DPC, and the patch tests were scored after 6 days according to International Contact Dermatitis Research Group standards. Blood was sampled from patients pre-sensitization (week 0) and at 2, 6 and about 24 weeks after DPC sensitization. Blood for TCR sequencing was provided by twenty-nine alopecia patients at one to four time points (pre-sensitization, 2, 6 and 24 weeks). In alopecia patients, the study followed how the peripheral blood TCR repertoire changed in vivo over primary and secondary sensitization to diphenylcyclopropenone (DPC), a hapten. The mostly female patient cohort included alopecia areata with under or over 50% scalp involvement, alopecia totalis and alopecia universalis. Throughout the study period of 20 to 25 weeks, patients also received therapeutic DPC doses to the scalp every week. Libraries were combined into a pool for sequencing, and differences in TCR yield between samples came mainly from small differences in library volumes within the pool. Overall results and qualifications from the work: DPC sensitization did not change how many TCRs were above 1 in 1000 frequency, and no evidence was found of alterations in global repertoire structure. Expanded TCRs formed significantly more large CDR3 similarity clusters than pre-sensitization or healthy control sets, consistent with antigen-driven responses. Alopecia, a presumed autoimmune disease, was present in all patients, so the immune response of the patients might differ from that of healthy individuals. A positive correlation was found between the number of PT1 expanded TCRs and patch test score, with significance reached at thresholds 8, 16 and 32 but not 4. After repeated subsampling, the strength of the expansion versus patch-test correlation and the threshold at which it became significant changed.

According to the study, the label for this sample's time point signals: patch test 1, 2 weeks after DPC sensitization. The treatment or condition label corresponds to: therapeutic diphenylcyclopropenone sensitization with weekly scalp DPC. At each patch-test visit, blood was drawn before the patch test was applied. Patients were considered eligible if aged 18 to 70, diagnosed with alopecia and deemed suitable for DPC therapy, and patients were excluded if pregnant. Total RNA was extracted from unfractionated whole blood that had been collected in Tempus Blood RNA tubes. This clonotype was observed at least ten times. Its antigen has not been determined. The input lacks base qualities; no much larger clone sits a single base away. Libraries were built with RACE. Sequenced on a NextSeq 500. During library preparation, unique molecular identifiers were attached to individual cDNA molecules so that TCRs could be counted quantitatively and reproducibly. Each blood RNA sample was used to sequence both TCR alpha and TCR beta chains. In the source study's methods: Samples had a median of about 90,000 TCRs, with a range from about 23,224 to 690,600. The Decombinator software suite was used to annotate V, J and CDR3 in the TCR reads. For PS versus PT1 abundance plots, all samples were subsampled to the same number of TCRs (28,000). Expanded TCRs were defined as absent before sensitization and observed at least eight times at the 2-week time point. TCRdb cleaned the public reads at Q25 with fastp, built clones with MiXCR and kept in-frame beta chains. One record per CDR3 amino acid sequence lists the most common genes and DNA. These V and J calls rely on TCRdb rather than the paper's analysis. Across this sample there are about 71,000 distinct CDR3 sequences, with around 10% seen only once. The top ten constitute around 3.3% of the sample.

CDR3 length: 15 amino acids, cysteine to phenylalanine. CDR3 DNA is the only sequence kept; it has 45 bases, read in frame from the first base. V lost 10 bases and J lost 6 bases, and the count of bases not matched to a germline gene is 15. Sequences were derived from whole blood, sampled in connection with sensitization to the hapten diphenylcyclopropenone (DPC). The sequence came from a middle-aged woman with alopecia areata. Some clones in this sample may be carry-over from other donors' samples. This chain joins TRBV12-3 or TRBV12-4 to TRBJ2-1; 7 junctional bases match TRBD1. The encoded CDR3 is CATQEGQSFSNEQFF. DNA sequence: TGTGCCACCCAAGAGGGACAGTCCTTTTCCAATGAGCAGTTCTTC.